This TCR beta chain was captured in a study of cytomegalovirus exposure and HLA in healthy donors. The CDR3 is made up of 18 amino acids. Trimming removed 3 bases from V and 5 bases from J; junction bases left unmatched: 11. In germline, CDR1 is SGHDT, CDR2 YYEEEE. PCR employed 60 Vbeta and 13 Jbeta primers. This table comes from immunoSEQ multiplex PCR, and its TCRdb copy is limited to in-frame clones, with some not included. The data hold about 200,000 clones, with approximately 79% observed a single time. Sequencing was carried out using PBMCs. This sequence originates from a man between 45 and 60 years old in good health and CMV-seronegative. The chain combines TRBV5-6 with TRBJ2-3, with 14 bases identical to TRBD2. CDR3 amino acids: CASSYSRLAGGPLDTQYF. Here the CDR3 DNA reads TGTGCCAGCAGCTATTCTAGACTAGCGGGAGGGCCTTTAGATACGCAGTATTTT.